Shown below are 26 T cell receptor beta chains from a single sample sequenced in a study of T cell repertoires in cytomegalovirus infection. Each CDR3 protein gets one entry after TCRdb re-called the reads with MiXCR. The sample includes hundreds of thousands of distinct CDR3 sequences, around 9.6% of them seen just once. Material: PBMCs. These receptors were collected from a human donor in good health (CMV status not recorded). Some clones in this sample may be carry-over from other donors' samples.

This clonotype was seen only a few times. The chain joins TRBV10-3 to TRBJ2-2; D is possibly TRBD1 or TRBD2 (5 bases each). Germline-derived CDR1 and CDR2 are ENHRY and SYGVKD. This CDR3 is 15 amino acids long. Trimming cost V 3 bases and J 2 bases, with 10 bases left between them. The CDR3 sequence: CAISEWGINTGELFF. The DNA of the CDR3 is TGTGCCATCAGTGAATGGGGGATAAACACCGGGGAGCTGTTTTTT.

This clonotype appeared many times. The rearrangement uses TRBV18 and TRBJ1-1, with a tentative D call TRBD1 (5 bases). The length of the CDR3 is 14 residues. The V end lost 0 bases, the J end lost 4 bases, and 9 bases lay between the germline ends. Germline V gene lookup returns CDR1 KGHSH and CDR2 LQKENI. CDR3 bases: TGTGCCAGCTCACCACCGTGGGACCCCACTGAAGCTTTCTTT. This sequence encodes CASSPPWDPTEAFF.

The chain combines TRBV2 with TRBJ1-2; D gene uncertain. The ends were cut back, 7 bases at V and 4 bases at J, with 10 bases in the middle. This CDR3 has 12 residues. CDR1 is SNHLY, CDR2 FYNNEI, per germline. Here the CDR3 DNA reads TGTGCCAGCAATGCAGCCTCCTATGGCTACACCTTC. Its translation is CASNAASYGYTF.

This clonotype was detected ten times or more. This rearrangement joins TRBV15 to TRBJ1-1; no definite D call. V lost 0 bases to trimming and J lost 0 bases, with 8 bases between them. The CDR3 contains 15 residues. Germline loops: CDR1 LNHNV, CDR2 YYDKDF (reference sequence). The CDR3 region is CATSRDRTLNTEAFF. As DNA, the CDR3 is TGTGCCACCAGCAGAGATCGGACCCTGAACACTGAAGCTTTCTTT. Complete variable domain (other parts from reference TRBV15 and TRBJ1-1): DAMVIQNPRYQVTQFGKPVTLSCSQTLNHNVMYWYQQKSSQAPKLLFHYYDKDFNNEADTPDNFQSRRPNTSFCFLDIRSPGLGDTAMYLCATSRDRTLNTEAFFGQGTRLTVV.

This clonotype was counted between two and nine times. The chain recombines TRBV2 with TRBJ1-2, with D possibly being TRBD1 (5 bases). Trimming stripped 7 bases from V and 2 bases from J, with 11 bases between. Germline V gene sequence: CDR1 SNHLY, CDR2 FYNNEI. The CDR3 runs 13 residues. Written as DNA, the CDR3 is TGTGCCAGCAAAAGGGGCGTAAACTATGGCTACACCTTC. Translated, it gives CASKRGVNYGYTF.

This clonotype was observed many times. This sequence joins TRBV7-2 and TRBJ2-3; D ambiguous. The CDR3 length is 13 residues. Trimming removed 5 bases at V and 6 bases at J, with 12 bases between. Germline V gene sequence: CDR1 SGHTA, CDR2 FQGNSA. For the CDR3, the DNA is TGTGCCAGCAGCCCGCCCCCTTCGGATACGCAGTATTTT. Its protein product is CASSPPPSDTQYF.

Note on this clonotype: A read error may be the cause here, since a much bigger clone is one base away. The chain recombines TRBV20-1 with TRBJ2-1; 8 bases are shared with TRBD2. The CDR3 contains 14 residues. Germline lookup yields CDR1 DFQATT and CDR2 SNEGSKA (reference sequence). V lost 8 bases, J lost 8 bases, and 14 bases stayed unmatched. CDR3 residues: CSTPRGGPRDEQFF. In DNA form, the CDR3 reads TGCAGTACTCCTCGGGGGGGCCCTAGGGATGAGCAGTTCTTC.

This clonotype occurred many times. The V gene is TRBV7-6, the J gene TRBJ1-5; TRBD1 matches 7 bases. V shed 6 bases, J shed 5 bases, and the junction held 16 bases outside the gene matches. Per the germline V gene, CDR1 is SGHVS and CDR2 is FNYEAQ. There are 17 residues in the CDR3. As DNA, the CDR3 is TGTGCCAGCAGACTGCACTTCAGGGGGGAGGGGGATCAGCCCCAGCATTTT. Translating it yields CASRLHFRGEGDQPQHF.

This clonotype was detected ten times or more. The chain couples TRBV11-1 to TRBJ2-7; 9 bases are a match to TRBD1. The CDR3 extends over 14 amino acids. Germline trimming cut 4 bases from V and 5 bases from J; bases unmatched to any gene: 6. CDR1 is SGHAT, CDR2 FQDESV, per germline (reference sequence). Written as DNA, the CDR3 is TGTGCCAGCAGCTCGGGACAGGGCCCCCACGAGCAGTACGTC. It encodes CASSSGQGPHEQYV.

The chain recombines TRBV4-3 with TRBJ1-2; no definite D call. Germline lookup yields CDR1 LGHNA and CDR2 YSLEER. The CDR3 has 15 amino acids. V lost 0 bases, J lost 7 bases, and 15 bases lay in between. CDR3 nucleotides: TGCGCCAGCAGCCAAGATATATCCCACTCGGGTGGCTACACCTTC. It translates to CASSQDISHSGGYTF.

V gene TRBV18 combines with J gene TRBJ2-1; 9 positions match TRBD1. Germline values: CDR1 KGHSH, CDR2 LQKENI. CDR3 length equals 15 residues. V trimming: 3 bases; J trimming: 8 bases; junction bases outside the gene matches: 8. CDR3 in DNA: TGTGCCAGCTCACCGCCGGGACAGGGCAACGATGAGCAGTTCTTC. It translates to CASSPPGQGNDEQFF.

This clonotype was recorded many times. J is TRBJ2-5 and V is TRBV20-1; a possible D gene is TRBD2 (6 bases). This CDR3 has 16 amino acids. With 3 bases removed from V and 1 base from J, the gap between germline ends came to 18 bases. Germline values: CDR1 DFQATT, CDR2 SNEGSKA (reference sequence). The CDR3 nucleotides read TGCAGTGCTAGGGACCTGAAGGAGGGTTTCCAAGAGACCCAGTACTTC. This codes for CSARDLKEGFQETQYF.

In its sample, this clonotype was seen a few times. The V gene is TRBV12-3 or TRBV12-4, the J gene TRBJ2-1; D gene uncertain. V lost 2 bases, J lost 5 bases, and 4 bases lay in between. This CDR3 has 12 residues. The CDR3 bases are TGTGCCAGCAGTTTACGGAACAATGAGCAGTTCTTC. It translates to CASSLRNNEQFF.

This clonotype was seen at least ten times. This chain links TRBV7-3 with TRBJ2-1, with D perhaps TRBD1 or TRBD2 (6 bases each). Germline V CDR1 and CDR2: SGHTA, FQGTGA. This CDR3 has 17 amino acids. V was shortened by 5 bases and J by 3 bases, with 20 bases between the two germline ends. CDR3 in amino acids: CASSRRSGASDYNEQFF. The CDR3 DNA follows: TGTGCCAGCAGCCGGCGGTCGGGGGCTTCGGACTACAATGAGCAGTTCTTC.

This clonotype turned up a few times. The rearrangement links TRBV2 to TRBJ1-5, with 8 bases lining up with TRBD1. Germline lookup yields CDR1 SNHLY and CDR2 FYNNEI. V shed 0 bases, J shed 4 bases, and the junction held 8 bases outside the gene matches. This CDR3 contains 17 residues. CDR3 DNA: TGTGCCAGCAGTGAAGCTCGGGGGACAGGCGATAATCAGCCCCAGCATTTT. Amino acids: CASSEARGTGDNQPQHF. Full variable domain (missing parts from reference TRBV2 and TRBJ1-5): EPEVTQTPSHQVTQMGQEVILRCVPISNHLYFYWYRQILGQKVEFLVSFYNNEISEKSEIFDDQFSVERPDGSNFTLKIRSTKLEDSAMYFCASSEARGTGDNQPQHFGDGTRLSIL.

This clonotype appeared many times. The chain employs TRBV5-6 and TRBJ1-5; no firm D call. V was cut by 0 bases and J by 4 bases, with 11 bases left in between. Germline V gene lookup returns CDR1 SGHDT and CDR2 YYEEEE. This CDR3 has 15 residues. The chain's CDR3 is CASSLEGRRNQPQHF. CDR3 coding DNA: TGTGCCAGCAGCTTGGAGGGTAGGAGGAATCAGCCCCAGCATTTT.

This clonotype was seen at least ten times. In nucleotides, the CDR3 is TGCAGTGCTAACCTCCGACAGGCAGCAAATGAGCAGTTCTTC. It specifies CSANLRQAANEQFF. V is TRBV20-1 and J is TRBJ2-1; possible D gene TRBD1, 6 bases. Germline V gives CDR1 DFQATT, CDR2 SNEGSKA (reference sequence). The CDR3 length is 14 residues. Trimming removed 4 bases at V and 7 bases at J, with 17 bases between.

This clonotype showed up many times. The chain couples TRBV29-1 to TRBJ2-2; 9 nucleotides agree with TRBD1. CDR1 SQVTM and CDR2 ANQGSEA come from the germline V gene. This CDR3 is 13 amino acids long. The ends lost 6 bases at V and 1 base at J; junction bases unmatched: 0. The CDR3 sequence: CSVDRGNTGELFF. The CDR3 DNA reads TGCAGCGTGGACAGGGGGAACACCGGGGAGCTGTTTTTT.

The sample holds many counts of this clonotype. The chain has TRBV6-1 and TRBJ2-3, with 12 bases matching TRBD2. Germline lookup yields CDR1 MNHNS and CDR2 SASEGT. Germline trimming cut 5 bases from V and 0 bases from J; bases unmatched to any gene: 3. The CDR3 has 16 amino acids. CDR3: CASSSTSGGSTDTQYF. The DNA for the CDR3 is TGTGCCAGCAGTTCGACTAGCGGGGGTAGCACAGATACGCAGTATTTT.

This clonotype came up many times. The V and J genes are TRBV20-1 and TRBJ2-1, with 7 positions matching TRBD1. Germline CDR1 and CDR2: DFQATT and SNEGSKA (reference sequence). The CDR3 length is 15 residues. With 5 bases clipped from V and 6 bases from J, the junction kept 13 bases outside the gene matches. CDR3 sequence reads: CSAANFRGPANEQFF. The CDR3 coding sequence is TGCAGTGCTGCAAATTTTAGGGGGCCGGCCAATGAGCAGTTCTTC.

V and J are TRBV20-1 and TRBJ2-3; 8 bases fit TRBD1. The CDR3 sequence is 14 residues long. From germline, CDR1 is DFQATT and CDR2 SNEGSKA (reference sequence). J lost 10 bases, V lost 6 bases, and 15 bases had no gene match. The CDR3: CSAFRRDRPPAQYF. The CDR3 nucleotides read TGCAGTGCCTTCCGACGGGACAGGCCGCCGGCGCAGTATTTT.

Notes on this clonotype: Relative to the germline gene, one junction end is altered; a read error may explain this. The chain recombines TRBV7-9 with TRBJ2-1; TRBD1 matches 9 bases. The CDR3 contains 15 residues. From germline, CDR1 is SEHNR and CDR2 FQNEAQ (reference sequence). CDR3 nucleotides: TGTGCCAGCGGCTTAACGGGACAGGGCGACAATGAGCAGTTCTTC. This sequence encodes CASGLTGQGDNEQFF.

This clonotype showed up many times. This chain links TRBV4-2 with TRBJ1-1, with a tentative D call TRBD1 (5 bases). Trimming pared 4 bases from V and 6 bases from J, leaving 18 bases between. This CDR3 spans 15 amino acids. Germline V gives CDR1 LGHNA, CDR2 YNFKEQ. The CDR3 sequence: CASSLAGTDSPEAFF. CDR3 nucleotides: TGTGCCAGCAGCCTTGCCGGGACGGACTCGCCTGAAGCTTTCTTT.

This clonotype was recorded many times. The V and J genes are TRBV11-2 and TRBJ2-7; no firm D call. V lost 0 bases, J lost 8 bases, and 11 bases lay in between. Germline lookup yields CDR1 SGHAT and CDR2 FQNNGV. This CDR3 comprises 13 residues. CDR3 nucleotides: TGTGCCAGCAGCTTAGATCCCGGAGCGAAGCAGTACGTC. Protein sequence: CASSLDPGAKQYV.

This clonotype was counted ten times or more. The CDR3 loop reads CASSQTDQETQYF. Here the CDR3 DNA reads TGTGCCAGCAGCCAGACGGACCAAGAGACCCAGTACTTC. The chain uses TRBV7-8 and TRBJ2-5; D unresolved. Trimming pared 5 bases from V and 0 bases from J, leaving 7 bases between. This CDR3 spans 13 amino acids. Per germline, CDR1 SGHVS and CDR2 FQNEAQ.

This chain's CDR3 is CSVGDRTSSYEQYF. The DNA of the CDR3 is TGCAGCGTTGGGGACAGGACGAGCTCCTACGAGCAGTACTTC. The chain employs TRBV29-1 and TRBJ2-7; 8 nucleotides agree with TRBD1. CDR1 and CDR2 from the germline V gene are SQVTM and ANQGSEA. V lost 4 bases, J lost 0 bases, and 5 bases stayed unmatched. This CDR3 is built from 14 residues.